Below, 30 T cell receptor beta chains from the same sample are listed, as sequenced in a study of shared clonotypes between healthy human individuals. Sequenced by immunoSEQ multiplex PCR; TCRdb stores in-frame clones only, minus some. Among fewer than 2.5 million clones listed, more than 85% were seen once. Material for sequencing was naive CD4+ T cells from PBMCs. This sample's subset: CD45RA+ positively selected. These receptors were taken from a man younger than 35 in good health. Some clones in this sample may be carry-over from other donors' samples.

This chain links TRBV7-6 with TRBJ1-1; maybe TRBD1 (6 bases). V shed 11 bases and J shed 8 bases, with 18 bases lying between them. Germline V gives CDR1 SGHVS, CDR2 FNYEAQ. The CDR3 is made up of 12 amino acids. The CDR3 loop reads CASSRMGTEAFF. CDR3 nucleotides: TGTGCCTCCAGCCGGATGGGGACAGAAGCTTTCTTT.

A remark on this clone: In the same sample, other DNA sequences code for this CDR3. This chain links TRBV30 with TRBJ2-1; D gene unclear. Trimming shortened V by 0 bases and J by 1 base, and 4 bases separated the two germline ends. The CDR3 runs to 13 residues. Germline V gives CDR1 GTSNPN, CDR2 SVGIG (reference sequence). The CDR3 region is CAWSVGSYNEQFF. The CDR3 DNA sequence: TGTGCCTGGAGTGTAGGGTCCTACAATGAGCAGTTCTTC. Drawing the rest from reference TRBV30 and TRBJ2-1, the complete variable domain is SQTIHQWPATLVQPVGSPLSLECTVEGTSNPNLYWYRQAAGRGLQLLFYSVGIGQISSEVPQNLSASRPQDRQFILSSKKLLLSDSGFYLCAWSVGSYNEQFFGPGTRLTVL.

The V call is TRBV28, the J call TRBJ1-5; D is uncertain. Germline-derived CDR1 and CDR2 are MDHEN and SYDVKM. Trimming removed 5 bases from V and 4 bases from J, with 18 bases in between. The CDR3 loop spans 16 amino acids. CDR3: CASSPRGVTGNQPQHF. CDR3 in DNA: TGTGCCAGCAGTCCCCGCGGTGTAACCGGGAATCAGCCCCAGCATTTT. Full variable domain (missing parts from reference TRBV28 and TRBJ1-5): DVKVTQSSRYLVKRTGEKVFLECVQDMDHENMFWYRQDPGLGLRLIYFSYDVKMKEKGDIPEGYSVSREKKERFSLILESASTNQTSMYLCASSPRGVTGNQPQHFGDGTRLSIL.

The chain has TRBV6-1 and TRBJ1-2, with no clear D. CDR1 MNHNS and CDR2 SASEGT come from the germline V gene. This CDR3 is built from 16 residues. Trimming pared 1 base from V and 4 bases from J, leaving 16 bases between. The CDR3 is CASSEVDEGGTYGYTF. Here the CDR3 DNA reads TGTGCCAGCAGTGAAGTAGACGAAGGCGGAACCTATGGCTACACCTTC.

The genes are TRBV18 and TRBJ2-2; 8 nucleotides agree with TRBD1. V trimming: 5 bases; J trimming: 4 bases; junction bases outside the gene matches: 3. Germline CDR1 KGHSH, CDR2 LQKENI. The CDR3 spans 14 residues. DNA of the CDR3: TGTGCCAGCTCAGGGACAGGATTCACCGGGGAGCTGTTTTTT. Translated: CASSGTGFTGELFF.

This chain joins TRBV5-8 and TRBJ1-2; D gene ambiguous. Trimming took off 0 bases at V and 8 bases at J, with 14 bases between the two ends. The CDR3 loop spans 14 amino acids. CDR1 and CDR2 (germline): SGHTS, YDEGEE. The CDR3 DNA is TGTGCCAGCAGCTTGGGCGGCTGGAATCAAGGCTACACCTTC. This encodes CASSLGGWNQGYTF.

J is TRBJ2-1 and V is TRBV30; 10 nucleotides agree with TRBD2. Germline CDR1 reads GTSNPN; CDR2 reads SVGIG (reference sequence). CDR3 length: 15 amino acids. With V trimmed by 4 bases and J by 4 bases, 7 bases remained unmatched. The CDR3 region is CAWTRTSGLYNEQFF. CDR3 DNA sequence: TGTGCCTGGACTAGGACTAGCGGACTTTACAATGAGCAGTTCTTC. Drawing the rest from reference TRBV30 and TRBJ2-1, the complete variable domain is SQTIHQWPATLVQPVGSPLSLECTVEGTSNPNLYWYRQAAGRGLQLLFYSVGIGQISSEVPQNLSASRPQDRQFILSSKKLLLSDSGFYLCAWTRTSGLYNEQFFGPGTRLTVL.

The rearrangement links TRBV7-3 to TRBJ2-2, with D tentatively TRBD1 (5 bases). CDR1 is SGHTA and CDR2 is FQGTGA in the germline V gene. The CDR3 contains 15 residues. The germline V and J ends were trimmed by 3 bases and 5 bases, with 13 bases remaining between them. The CDR3 DNA reads TGTGCCAGCAGCTTGATCAGGGTTGATACCGGGGAGCTGTTTTTT. Encoded protein: CASSLIRVDTGELFF.

The CDR3 DNA follows: TGTGCCAGCAGCGTAGCGGGAGACAAATCCTACGAGCAGTACTTC. It translates to CASSVAGDKSYEQYF. This sequence joins TRBV28 and TRBJ2-7; 9 positions agree with TRBD2. Germline V CDR1 and CDR2: MDHEN, SYDVKM. Trimming cost V 6 bases and J 1 base; bases outside gene matches: 7. The CDR3 consists of 15 residues.

The chain has TRBV11-2 and TRBJ2-3; TRBD2 matches at 13 bases. V was pared by 5 bases and J by 2 bases, with 4 bases of the junction left unmatched. CDR1 and CDR2 (germline): SGHAT, FQNNGV. This CDR3 contains 16 residues. The CDR3 region is CASSPGLAGVTDTQYF. For the CDR3, the DNA is TGTGCCAGCAGCCCCGGACTAGCGGGAGTCACAGATACGCAGTATTTT.

The rearrangement links TRBV27 to TRBJ1-3; TRBD1 aligns across 8 bases. V was pared by 8 bases and J by 3 bases, with 6 bases of the junction left unmatched. CDR1 MNHEY and CDR2 SMNVEV come from the germline V gene (reference sequence). The CDR3 loop spans 14 amino acids. This CDR3 reads CASHSTGVGNTIYF. The CDR3 DNA sequence: TGTGCCAGCCATTCGACAGGGGTTGGAAACACCATATATTTT.

The rearrangement uses TRBV5-1 and TRBJ2-7; D unclear. Trimming left V 5 bases short and J 0 bases short, with 12 bases between. From germline, CDR1 is SGHRS and CDR2 YFSETQ. The CDR3 has 14 amino acids. CDR3 in DNA: TGCGCCAGCAGAAATGGTCCCAGCTCCTACGAGCAGTACTTC. Its protein product is CASRNGPSSYEQYF.

The V call is TRBV11-2, the J call TRBJ2-7; 9 nucleotides match TRBD1. The CDR3 consists of 16 residues. Germline V gene sequence: CDR1 SGHAT, CDR2 FQNNGV. The ends lost 1 base at V and 4 bases at J; junction bases unmatched: 8. CDR3 sequence (DNA): TGTGCCAGCAGCTTAGGGAGGGGGGACAGGGCGTACGAGCAGTACTTC. Its protein product is CASSLGRGDRAYEQYF.

The V and J genes are TRBV7-2 and TRBJ1-2, with no clear D. Germline CDR1 SGHTA, CDR2 FQGNSA. V lost 5 bases and J lost 1, with 14 bases in between. The CDR3 covers 15 residues. The CDR3 coding sequence is TGTGCCAGCAGCCCCCGGGTCGGGGTTAACTATGGCTACACCTTC. This gives the protein CASSPRVGVNYGYTF. The whole variable domain, remainder taken from reference TRBV7-2 and TRBJ1-2, is GAGVSQSPSNKVTEKGKDVELRCDPISGHTALYWYRQSLGQGLEFLIYFQGNSAPDKSGLPSDRFSAERTGGSVSTLTIQRTQQEDSAVYLCASSPRVGVNYGYTFGSGTRLTVV.

V gene TRBV30 combines with J gene TRBJ1-5, with TRBD1 as a possible D gene (5 bases). The germline V gene encodes CDR1 GTSNPN and CDR2 SVGIG (reference sequence). The CDR3 is made up of 14 amino acids. With 1 base removed from V and 5 bases from J, the gap between germline ends came to 12 bases. CDR3: CAWSAKQGDQPQHF. The DNA of the CDR3 is TGTGCCTGGAGTGCAAAGCAGGGTGATCAGCCCCAGCATTTT.

The V call is TRBV28, the J call TRBJ2-3; D is ambiguous. V was shortened by 10 bases and J by 6 bases, with 8 bases between the two germline ends. This CDR3 region has 10 residues. Germline V lookup: CDR1 MDHEN, CDR2 SYDVKM. The CDR3 loop reads CATHRDTQYF. CDR3 DNA: TGTGCCACCCATAGGGATACGCAGTATTTT.

CDR3 DNA sequence: TGTGCCAGCCGCTCGGAGTACAGGGGATGGACTGAAGCTTTCTTT. This translates into CASRSEYRGWTEAFF. The chain carries TRBV7-2 and TRBJ1-1, with 7 bases that match TRBD1. CDR1 SGHTA and CDR2 FQGNSA come from the germline V gene. There are 15 residues in the CDR3. Trimming at V came to 8 bases and at J to 5 bases, leaving 14 bases not matched to a gene.

The V gene is TRBV28, the J gene TRBJ1-5; tentative D call: TRBD1 (5 bases). V lost 7 bases to trimming and J lost 2 bases, with 12 bases between them. Looked up from germline, CDR1 is MDHEN and CDR2 is SYDVKM. The CDR3 spans 14 residues. The DNA of the CDR3 is TGTGCCAGCAACAGAGGGGTTGGCAATCAGCCCCAGCATTTT. It specifies CASNRGVGNQPQHF.

J is TRBJ2-4 and V is TRBV18; 11 bases fit TRBD2. The CDR3 runs to 17 residues. Germline V gives CDR1 KGHSH, CDR2 LQKENI. V was pared by 4 bases and J by 1 base, with 6 bases of the junction left unmatched. The CDR3 loop reads CASSRTSGSLAKNIQYF. CDR3 DNA: TGTGCCAGCTCACGAACTAGCGGGAGTTTGGCCAAAAACATTCAGTACTTC.

This clone has more than one count but fewer than ten. This sequence joins TRBV30 and TRBJ1-5; D gene ambiguous. V was pared by 4 bases and J by 5 bases, with 12 bases between. Germline lookup yields CDR1 GTSNPN and CDR2 SVGIG (reference sequence). The CDR3 sequence is 13 residues long. CDR3 sequence reads: CAWNTRRDQPQHF. The CDR3 region has the DNA TGTGCCTGGAATACGCGTAGGGATCAGCCCCAGCATTTT.

About this clone itself: The sample holds other DNA sequences that translate to the same CDR3. The chain carries TRBV20-1 and TRBJ1-1; D not resolved. Looked up from germline, CDR1 is DFQATT and CDR2 is SNEGSKA (reference sequence). The V gene lost 3 bases and the J gene lost 5 bases, with 7 bases spanning the gap. CDR3 length: 11 residues. This chain's CDR3 is CSASRDTEAFF. CDR3 nucleotides: TGCAGTGCTAGTCGAGATACTGAAGCTTTCTTT.

The chain uses TRBV6-5 and TRBJ2-7; TRBD1 matches at 8 bases. V gave up 0 bases and J gave up 2 bases; unmatched junction bases: 6. Germline V gives CDR1 MNHEY, CDR2 SVGAGI. The CDR3 extends over 16 amino acids. This CDR3 reads CASSYSRRTGTYEQYF. DNA of the CDR3: TGTGCCAGCAGTTACTCACGCCGGACAGGGACCTACGAGCAGTACTTC.

Concerning this clone: Relative to the germline gene, one junction end is altered; a read error may explain this. V gene TRBV28 combines with J gene TRBJ2-2; the match to TRBD2 covers 14 bases. CDR1 and CDR2 from the germline V gene are MDHEN and SYDVKM. This CDR3 is 16 amino acids long. The CDR3 here is CTSSLQTSGRAGELFF. CDR3 coding DNA: TGTACCAGCAGTTTGCAGACTAGCGGGAGGGCCGGGGAGCTGTTTTTT.

This chain connects TRBV30 to TRBJ2-6, with D tentatively TRBD1 (6 bases). Germline values: CDR1 GTSNPN, CDR2 SVGIG (reference sequence). The CDR3 extends over 15 amino acids. Trimming pared 0 bases from V and 4 bases from J, leaving 10 bases between. The CDR3 DNA reads TGTGCCTGGAGTGTGGGGGCGTCGGGGGCCAACGTCCTGACTTTC. Residues: CAWSVGASGANVLTF. The whole variable domain, remainder taken from reference TRBV30 and TRBJ2-6, is SQTIHQWPATLVQPVGSPLSLECTVEGTSNPNLYWYRQAAGRGLQLLFYSVGIGQISSEVPQNLSASRPQDRQFILSSKKLLLSDSGFYLCAWSVGASGANVLTFGAGSRLTVL.

This sequence joins TRBV6-5 and TRBJ2-5; the D gene is possibly TRBD2 (5 bases). The germline V gene encodes CDR1 MNHEY and CDR2 SVGAGI. V lost 4 bases and J lost 7, with 19 bases in between. The length of the CDR3 is 15 residues. CDR3 sequence reads: CASSWDRRVRATQYF. The CDR3 DNA sequence: TGTGCCAGCAGTTGGGATAGGCGGGTGCGAGCGACCCAGTACTTC.

This rearrangement joins TRBV18 to TRBJ1-2, with TRBD1 matching 7 bases. This CDR3 is 16 amino acids long. The germline V gene has CDR1 KGHSH and CDR2 LQKENI. J was trimmed by 3 bases and V by 1 base; bases with no gene match: 8. The CDR3 bases are TGTGCCAGCTCACCACGACAGGGAGACCGCTACTATGGCTACACCTTC. This translates into CASSPRQGDRYYGYTF.

CDR3 sequence (DNA): TGTGCCAGCAGCCTGGCGGGACAGAGTTACGAGCAGTACTTC. Translation gives CASSLAGQSYEQYF. V is TRBV7-2 and J is TRBJ2-7; tentative D call: TRBD1 (7 bases). Germline V CDR1 and CDR2: SGHTA, FQGNSA. This CDR3 region has 14 residues. V was shortened by 5 bases and J by 4 bases, with 15 bases between the two germline ends.

V and J are TRBV2 and TRBJ2-5, with 8 bases matching TRBD1. V lost 4 bases, J lost 5 bases, and 15 bases stayed unmatched. The CDR3 sequence is 17 residues long. Germline CDR1 SNHLY, CDR2 FYNNEI. The CDR3: CASSGGQGRGSGETQYF. DNA of the CDR3: TGTGCCAGCAGTGGCGGACAGGGAAGAGGTAGTGGGGAGACCCAGTACTTC.

The rearrangement joins TRBV18 to TRBJ2-2; TRBD2 matches at 10 bases. V shed 2 bases, J shed 4 bases, and the junction held 7 bases outside the gene matches. CDR1 is KGHSH, CDR2 LQKENI, per germline. The CDR3 length is 17 residues. This CDR3 is CASSPGSRLAGTGELFF. For the CDR3, the DNA is TGTGCCAGCTCACCAGGATCCAGACTAGCGGGCACCGGGGAGCTGTTTTTT. Complete variable domain (other parts from reference TRBV18 and TRBJ2-2): NAGVMQNPRHLVRRRGQEARLRCSPMKGHSHVYWYRQLPEEGLKFMVYLQKENIIDESGMPKERFSAEFPKEGPSILRIQQVVRGDSAAYFCASSPGSRLAGTGELFFGEGSRLTVL.

The rearrangement links TRBV7-3 to TRBJ2-1, with TRBD2 matching 7 bases. The length of the CDR3 is 14 residues. Germline CDR1 reads SGHTA; CDR2 reads FQGTGA. Trimming removed 8 bases from V and 3 bases from J; junction bases left unmatched: 7. CDR3 in amino acids: CASSASGDYNEQFF. The CDR3 coding sequence is TGTGCCAGCTCCGCTAGCGGAGACTACAATGAGCAGTTCTTC.